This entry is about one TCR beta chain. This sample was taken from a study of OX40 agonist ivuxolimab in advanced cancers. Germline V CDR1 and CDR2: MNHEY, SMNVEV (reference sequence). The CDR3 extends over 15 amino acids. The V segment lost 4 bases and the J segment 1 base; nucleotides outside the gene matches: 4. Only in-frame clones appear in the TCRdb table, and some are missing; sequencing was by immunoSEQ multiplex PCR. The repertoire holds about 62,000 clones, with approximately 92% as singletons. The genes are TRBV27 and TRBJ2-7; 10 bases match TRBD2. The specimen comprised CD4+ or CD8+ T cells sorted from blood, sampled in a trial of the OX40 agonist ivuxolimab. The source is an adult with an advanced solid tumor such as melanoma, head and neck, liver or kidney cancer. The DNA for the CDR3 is TGTGCCAGCAGTTCCTGGACTAGCGGTTCCTACGAGCAGTACTTC. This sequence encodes CASSSWTSGSYEQYF.